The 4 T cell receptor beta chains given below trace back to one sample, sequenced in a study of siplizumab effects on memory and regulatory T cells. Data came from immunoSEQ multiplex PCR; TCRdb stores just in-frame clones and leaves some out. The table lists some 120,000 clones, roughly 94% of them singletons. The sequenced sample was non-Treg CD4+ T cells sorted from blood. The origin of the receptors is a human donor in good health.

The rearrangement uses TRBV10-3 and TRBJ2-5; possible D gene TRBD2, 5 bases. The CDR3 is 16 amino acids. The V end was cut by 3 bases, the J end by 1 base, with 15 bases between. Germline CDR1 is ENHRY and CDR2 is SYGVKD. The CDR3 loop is CAISEGRGFAQETQYF. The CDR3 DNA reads TGTGCCATCAGTGAAGGTCGGGGATTCGCCCAAGAGACCCAGTACTTC.

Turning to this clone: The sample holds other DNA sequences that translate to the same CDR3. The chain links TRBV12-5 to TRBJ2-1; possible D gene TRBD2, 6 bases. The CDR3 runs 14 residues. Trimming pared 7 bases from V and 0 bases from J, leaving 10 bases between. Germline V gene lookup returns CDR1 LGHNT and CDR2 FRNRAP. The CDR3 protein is CASAPGLSYNEQFF. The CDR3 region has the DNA TGTGCTAGTGCCCCGGGACTCTCCTACAATGAGCAGTTCTTC.

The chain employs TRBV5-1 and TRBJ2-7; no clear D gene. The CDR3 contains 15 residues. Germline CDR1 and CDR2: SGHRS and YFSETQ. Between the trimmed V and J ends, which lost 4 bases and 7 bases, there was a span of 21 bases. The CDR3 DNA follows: TGCGCCAGCAGCCTGCTCGGGTCAGGATCTGGGGAGCAGTACTTC. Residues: CASSLLGSGSGEQYF.

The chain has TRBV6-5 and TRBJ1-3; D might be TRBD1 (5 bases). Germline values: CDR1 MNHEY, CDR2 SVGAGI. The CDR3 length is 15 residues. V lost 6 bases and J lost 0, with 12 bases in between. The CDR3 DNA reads TGTGCCAGCAGCCGTGGACATTACTCTGGAAACACCATATATTTT. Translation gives CASSRGHYSGNTIYF.